The TCR beta chain described here comes from a study of vaccination effects on CD4 cells after COVID-19. Study background: Sequencing was preceded by expansion of antigen-specific CD4+ T cells with viral peptide pools in the ViraFEST assay.

Sequencing was performed with immunoSEQ multiplex PCR; in TCRdb, only in-frame clones are kept and a portion is missing. Here the sample spans about 46,000 clones, about 74% being singletons. The trim removed 4 bases at V and 2 bases at J, leaving 12 bases unmatched. From germline, CDR1 is SGDLS and CDR2 YYNGEE. The CDR3 loop spans 18 amino acids. It was after more than nine days of culture that CD4+ T cells were isolated. Study conclusions and caveats: Limitations: small convalescent group and missing early post-infection timepoints. Spike-reactive clones found after vaccination in convalescents were mainly new vaccine-induced clones. Infection-derived and vaccine-derived clones contracted markedly late after vaccination.

About this clone itself: Its antigen remains unknown.

The clonotype was recovered from a human donor who had a prior SARS-CoV-2 infection. Specimen: CD4+ T cells from PBMCs cultured without peptide, collected before COVID-19 vaccination. V and J are TRBV9 and TRBJ2-6, with 7 bases aligning to TRBD1. The CDR3 DNA reads TGTGCCAGCAGCCCAAGTGGACAGGTTCTTGCTGGGGCCAACGTCCTGACTTTC. This sequence encodes CASSPSGQVLAGANVLTF.